These 12 T cell receptor beta chains share one sample of origin, sequenced in a study of human T cells and chemical hapten exposure (dated by TCRdb to 2020 to 2022). The library relied on RACE. The run used a NextSeq 500. TCRdb reran the public reads through fastp at Q25 and MiXCR, keeping productive beta chains. Each entry merges the rows of one CDR3 protein and shows their most common DNA and genes. For this sample the table gives about 84,000 distinct CDR3 sequences, of which 11% were detected only once. Of the sample, 3% to 4% is held by the ten largest clones. The label giving this sample's time point can be read as: patch test 3, about 24 weeks after DPC sensitization. What the treatment or condition label conveys for this sample: therapeutic diphenylcyclopropenone sensitization with weekly scalp DPC. The sample consisted of whole blood, taken in connection with sensitization to the hapten diphenylcyclopropenone (DPC). These receptors were obtained from a woman between 50 and 59 years old with alopecia areata. Some clones in this sample may be carry-over from other donors' samples.

This rearrangement joins TRBV6-5 to TRBJ2-5; 9 nucleotides match TRBD1. The CDR3 runs to 16 residues. Germline trimming cut 0 bases from V and 4 bases from J; bases unmatched to any gene: 6. CDR1 MNHEY and CDR2 SVGAGI come from the germline V gene. CDR3 amino acids: CASSYSGDRVVETQYF. As DNA, the CDR3 is TGTGCCAGCAGTTACTCAGGGGACAGGGTAGTAGAGACCCAGTACTTC.

This chain links TRBV4-1 with TRBJ1-2, with unresolved D. The germline V and J ends were trimmed by 3 bases and 7 bases, with 18 bases remaining between them. This CDR3 has 15 amino acids. The germline gives CDR1 MGHRA, CDR2 YSYEKL. The CDR3 region has the DNA TGCGCCAGCAGCCAGGCGGAAGGCGACGGCCGTGGCTACACCTTC. Translated: CASSQAEGDGRGYTF.

This clonotype has ten or more counts. The rearrangement links TRBV4-1 to TRBJ1-2; D is ambiguous. Trimming took off 1 base at V and 8 bases at J, with 5 bases between the two ends. CDR3 length equals 11 residues. Per germline, CDR1 MGHRA and CDR2 YSYEKL. DNA for the CDR3: TGCGCCAGCAGCCAAGTAGGCGGCTACACCTTC. Translated, it gives CASSQVGGYTF.

This clonotype was seen ten or more times. This chain links TRBV5-4 with TRBJ2-2; D gene ambiguous. Trimming took 1 base from V and 7 from J, leaving 5 bases between them. The CDR3 is 12 amino acids. Germline V gene sequence: CDR1 SGHNT, CDR2 YYREEE (reference sequence). The CDR3 nucleotides are TGTGCCAGCAGCTTGTGGCTCGGGGAGCTGTTTTTT. Encoded protein: CASSLWLGELFF.

The rearrangement joins TRBV11-2 to TRBJ2-1, with unresolved D. CDR3 size: 14 residues. The V gene lost 5 bases and the J gene lost 6 bases, with 14 bases spanning the gap. The germline V gene has CDR1 SGHAT and CDR2 FQNNGV. The CDR3 is CASSGDAGLNEQFF. The CDR3 DNA reads TGTGCCAGCAGCGGAGACGCTGGGCTCAATGAGCAGTTCTTC.

This clonotype was counted between two and nine times. The chain carries TRBV11-2 and TRBJ2-7; 11 nucleotides match TRBD2. The CDR3 has 16 residues. V dropped 5 bases and J dropped 4; count of bases not matched to a gene: 10. Looked up from germline, CDR1 is SGHAT and CDR2 is FQNNGV. The CDR3 region has the DNA TGTGCCAGCAGCCCCACCCCCACTAGCGGGAGTTACGAGCAGTACTTC. It is translated as CASSPTPTSGSYEQYF.

The chain couples TRBV11-3 to TRBJ2-2, with TRBD2 matching over 10 bases. V lost 5 bases to trimming and J lost 5 bases; unmatched junction nucleotides: 5. Germline CDR1 and CDR2: SGHNT and YENEEA. CDR3 length: 15 amino acids. Here the CDR3 DNA reads TGTGCCAGCAGCATCAGAGCGGGAGGGACCGGGGAGCTGTTTTTT. Translated: CASSIRAGGTGELFF.

This clonotype was picked up a small number of times. The CDR3 DNA is TGTGCCAGCAGCTTGGCGAGGGGGCAGAATGAGCAGTTCTTC. This translates into CASSLARGQNEQFF. The rearrangement links TRBV5-4 to TRBJ2-1; 7 bases are shared with TRBD1. V lost 0 bases and J lost 7; bases outside the gene matches: 4. The CDR3 spans 14 residues. Germline CDR1 and CDR2: SGHNT and YYREEE (reference sequence).

This clonotype was counted at least ten times. The chain recombines TRBV10-2 with TRBJ2-6; perhaps TRBD2 as D (7 bases). CDR1 is WSHSY, CDR2 SAAADI, per germline. The CDR3 spans 15 residues. Trimming left V 10 bases short and J 2 bases short, with 15 bases between. CDR3 coding DNA: TGCGCCACCAACCCGGGGGGCCCTGGGGCCAACGTCCTGACTTTC. This encodes CATNPGGPGANVLTF.

This clonotype has ten or more counts. V is TRBV9 and J is TRBJ2-3; tentative D call: TRBD1 (5 bases). Between the trimmed V and J ends, which lost 3 bases and 2 bases, there was a span of 10 bases. The CDR3 is made up of 14 amino acids. Germline-derived CDR1 and CDR2 are SGDLS and YYNGEE. Here the CDR3 DNA reads TGTGCCAGCAGCGCCACAGGATACACAGATACGCAGTATTTT. Amino acid sequence: CASSATGYTDTQYF.

This clonotype was seen at least ten times. The chain combines TRBV6-5 with TRBJ1-2; D gene unclear. Trimming removed 7 bases at V and 4 bases at J, with 16 bases between. This CDR3 is built from 14 residues. Germline values: CDR1 MNHEY, CDR2 SVGAGI. CDR3 residues: CASMQRERGYGYTF. CDR3 nucleotides: TGTGCCAGCATGCAAAGGGAGCGGGGCTATGGCTACACCTTC.

This clonotype was found many times. The chain recombines TRBV5-1 with TRBJ2-1; the D is unclear. V lost 0 bases and J lost 10, with 11 bases in between. Germline CDR1 is SGHRS and CDR2 is YFSETQ. The length of the CDR3 is 13 residues. The CDR3 DNA reads as TGCGCCAGCAGCTTGGCCCCCACGCAGGAGCAGTTCTTC. This sequence encodes CASSLAPTQEQFF.